The clone carrying this TCR beta chain was detected only once. Assay: immunoSEQ multiplex PCR; the TCRdb copy retains only in-frame clones and omits some. The sample gives roughly 260,000 clones, around 90% of which show up once; just over 2.5% is in the top ten. This entry is derived from a study of blood T cell repertoires in COVID-19. Per the germline V gene, CDR1 is SEHNR and CDR2 is FQNEAQ (reference sequence). This CDR3 spans 14 amino acids. Trimming took 2 bases from V and 3 from J; bases not matched to a gene: 2. The chain links TRBV7-9 to TRBJ2-5; 8 bases are shared with TRBD1. The receptor was derived from a person aged 18 to 29 with COVID-19, enrolled during active disease. Material: peripheral blood. CDR3 region: CASSLMTGEETQYF. The CDR3 coding sequence is TGTGCCAGCAGCTTAATGACAGGGGAAGAGACCCAGTACTTC.